This T cell receptor (beta chain) was captured in a study of blood T cell repertoires in COVID-19. Study information: COVID-19 samples from acute and convalescent phases originated in the United States, Italy and Spain. From T cells, B-cell-depleted T cells, or PBMCs came the material, which was cDNA or gDNA.

The CDR3 is 15 amino acids. Between the trimmed V and J ends, which lost 1 base and 0 bases, there was a span of 9 bases. Germline values: CDR1 SEHNR, CDR2 FQNEAQ (reference sequence). Under the authors' procedure: Amplification from reference gene primers served as the basis for estimated nucleated cell counts. Only in-frame clones appear in the TCRdb table, and some are missing; sequencing was by immunoSEQ multiplex PCR. The D gene and trimming were derived from the DNA, and the V and J assignments and clone size from that table. Among almost 250,000 clones, around nine tenths were seen once, and the ten largest hold around 1.5%.

The chain combines TRBV7-9 with TRBJ1-2; D remains unclear. This TCR came from a woman in her sixties or seventies who had recovered from COVID-19. Source material: peripheral blood. The CDR3 coding sequence is TGTGCCAGCAGCTTAGAAGTGACACCTAACTATGGCTACACCTTC. It yields the protein CASSLEVTPNYGYTF.